This T cell receptor (beta chain) was documented in a study of type 1 and type 2 diabetes patients. The CDR3 totals 13 residues. Trimming shortened V by 5 bases and J by 0 bases, and 10 bases separated the two germline ends. Germline CDR1 is DFQATT and CDR2 is SNEGSKA (reference sequence). PCR was run on genomic DNA. Multiplex PCR with 30 forward and 13 reverse primers amplified the TCR beta CDR3. TCRdb re-derived calls from the multiplex PCR reads in MiXCR, one entry per CDR3 protein. The data hold approximately 260,000 distinct CDR3 sequences, with 40% to 50% observed a single time. The chain links TRBV20-1 to TRBJ1-1, with a weak D call TRBD1 (5 bases). The material sequenced was peripheral blood mononuclear cells (PBMCs). The clonotype originates from a man aged 18 to 29 with type 2 diabetes. The CDR3 here is CSAPGPVNTEAFF. In DNA form, the CDR3 reads TGCAGTGCTCCGGGACCGGTGAACACTGAAGCTTTCTTT.